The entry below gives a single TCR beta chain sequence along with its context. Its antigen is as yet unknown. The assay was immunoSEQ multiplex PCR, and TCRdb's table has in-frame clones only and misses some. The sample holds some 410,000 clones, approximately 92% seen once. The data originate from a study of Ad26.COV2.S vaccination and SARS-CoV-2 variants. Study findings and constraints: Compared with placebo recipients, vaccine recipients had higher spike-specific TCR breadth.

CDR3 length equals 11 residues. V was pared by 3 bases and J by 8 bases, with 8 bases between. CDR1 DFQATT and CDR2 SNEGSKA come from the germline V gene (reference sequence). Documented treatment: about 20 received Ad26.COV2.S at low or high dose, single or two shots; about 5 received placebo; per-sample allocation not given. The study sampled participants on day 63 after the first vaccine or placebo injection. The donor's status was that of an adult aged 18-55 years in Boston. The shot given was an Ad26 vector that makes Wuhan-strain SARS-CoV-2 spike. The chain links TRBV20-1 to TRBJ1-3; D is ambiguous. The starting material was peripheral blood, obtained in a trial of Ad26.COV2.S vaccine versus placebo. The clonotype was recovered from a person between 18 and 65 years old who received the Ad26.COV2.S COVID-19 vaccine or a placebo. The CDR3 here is CSARRMDTIYF. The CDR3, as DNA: TGCAGTGCTAGGAGGATGGACACCATATATTTT.